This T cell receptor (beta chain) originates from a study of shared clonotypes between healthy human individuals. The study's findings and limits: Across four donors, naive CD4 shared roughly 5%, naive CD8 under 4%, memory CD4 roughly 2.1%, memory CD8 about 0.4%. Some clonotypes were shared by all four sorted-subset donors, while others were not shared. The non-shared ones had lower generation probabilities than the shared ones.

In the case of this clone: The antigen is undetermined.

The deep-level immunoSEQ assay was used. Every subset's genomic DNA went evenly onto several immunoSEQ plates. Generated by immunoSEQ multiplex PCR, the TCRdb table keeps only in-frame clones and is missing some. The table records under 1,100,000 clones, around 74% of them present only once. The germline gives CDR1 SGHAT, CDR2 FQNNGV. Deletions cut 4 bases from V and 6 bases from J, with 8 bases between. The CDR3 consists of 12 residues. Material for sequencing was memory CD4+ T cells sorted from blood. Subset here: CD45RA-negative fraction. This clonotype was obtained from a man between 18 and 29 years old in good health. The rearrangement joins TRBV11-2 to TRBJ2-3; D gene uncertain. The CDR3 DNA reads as TGTGCCAGCAGCTCGTTTAAGGATACGCAGTATTTT. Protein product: CASSSFKDTQYF.